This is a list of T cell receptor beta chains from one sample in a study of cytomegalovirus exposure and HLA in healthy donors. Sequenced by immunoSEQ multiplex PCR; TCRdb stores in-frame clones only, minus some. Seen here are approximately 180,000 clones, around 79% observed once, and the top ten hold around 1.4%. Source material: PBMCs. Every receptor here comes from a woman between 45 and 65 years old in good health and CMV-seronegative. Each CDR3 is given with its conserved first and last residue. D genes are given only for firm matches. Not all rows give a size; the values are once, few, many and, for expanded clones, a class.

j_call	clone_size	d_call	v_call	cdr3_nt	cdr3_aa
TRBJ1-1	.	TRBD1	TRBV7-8	TGTGCCAGCAGCCCGACAGGGATCCGCCCGGCGAACACTGAAGCTTTCTTT	CASSPTGIRPANTEAFF
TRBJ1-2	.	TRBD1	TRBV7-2	TGTGCCAGCAGCTTAGGAGGGGGCAGCTATGGCTACACCTTC	CASSLGGGSYGYTF
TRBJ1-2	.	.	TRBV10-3	TGTGCCATCAGAGATCCTTCATATACAGAGTCAAACTATGGCTACACCTTC	CAIRDPSYTESNYGYTF
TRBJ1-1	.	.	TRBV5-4	TGTGCCAGCAGCCGGGGGTCCCGGAACACTGAAGCTTTCTTT	CASSRGSRNTEAFF
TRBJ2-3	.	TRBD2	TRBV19	TGTGCCAGTGGAACCGGGACTAGTATGGTAACTACGCAGTATTTT	CASGTGTSMVTTQYF
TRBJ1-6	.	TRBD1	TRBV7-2	TGTGCCAGCAGCTTAATAACAGGGGCTAATTCACCCCTCCACTTT	CASSLITGANSPLHF
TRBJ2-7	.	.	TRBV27	TGTGCCAGCAGACGGACAGCTGAACATACCTACGAGCAGTACTTC	CASRRTAEHTYEQYF
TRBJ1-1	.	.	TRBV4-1	TGCGCCAGCAGCCAAGGTGGAGGGAGAGCTTTCTTT	CASSQGGGRAFF
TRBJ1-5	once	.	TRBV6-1	TGTGCCAGCAGCACGGGAATGAAATGGGATCAGCCCCAGCATTTT	CASSTGMKWDQPQHF
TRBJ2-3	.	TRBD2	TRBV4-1	TGCGCCAGCAGCCGAACACTAGCGGGAGGTACAGATACGCAGTATTTT	CASSRTLAGGTDTQYF
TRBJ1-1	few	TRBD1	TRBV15	TGTGCCACCAGCAGATGGCAGGGGGTTGGTACTGAAGCTTTCTTT	CATSRWQGVGTEAFF
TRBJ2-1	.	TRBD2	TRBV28	TGTGCCAGCAGTCTCACGGGGGGGGGTTTATATGAGCAGTTCTTC	CASSLTGGGLYEQFF
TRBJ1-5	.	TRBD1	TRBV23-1	TGCGCCAGCAAGCTACAGGGGGGGAGTCCGAGCAATCAGCCCCAGCATTTT	CASKLQGGSPSNQPQHF
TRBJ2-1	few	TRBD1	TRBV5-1	TGCGCCAGCATCGGGACAGGGGGCATAGATGAGCAGTTCTTC	CASIGTGGIDEQFF
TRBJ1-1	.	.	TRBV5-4	TGTGCCAGCAGCCCCGCGGCCCCGGGGGGTTTCACTGAAGCTTTCTTT	CASSPAAPGGFTEAFF
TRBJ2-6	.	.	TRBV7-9	TGTGCCAGCATTTTGAGGGGGACAACCATATCTGGGGCCAACGTCCTGACTTTC	CASILRGTTISGANVLTF
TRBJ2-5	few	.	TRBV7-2	TGTGCCAGCAGCTTAGCCAATAGATTGGAGACCCAGTACTTC	CASSLANRLETQYF
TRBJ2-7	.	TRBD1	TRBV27	TGTGCCAGCAGCACCGGGACAGGGGGCTCGGAGCAGTACTTC	CASSTGTGGSEQYF
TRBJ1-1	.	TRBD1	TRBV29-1	TGCAGCGTTAGACAGGGGAACACTGAAGCTTTCTTT	CSVRQGNTEAFF
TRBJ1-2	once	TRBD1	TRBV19	TGTGCCAGTAGTAGGGACAGGCTTTATAACTATGGCTACACCTTC	CASSRDRLYNYGYTF
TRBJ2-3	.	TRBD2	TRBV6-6	TGTGCCAGCAGCCACAGAAGCGGGGGCACAGATACGCAGTATTTT	CASSHRSGGTDTQYF
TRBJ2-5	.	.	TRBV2	TGTGCCAGCAGTAGAGCGGTGGCCTTTCAAGAGACCCAGTACTTC	CASSRAVAFQETQYF
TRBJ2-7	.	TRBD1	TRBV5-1	TGCGCCAGCAGGGACAGGGATAGTGGCGAGCAGTACTTC	CASRDRDSGEQYF
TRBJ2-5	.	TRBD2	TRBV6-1	TGTGCCAGCAATGGACTAGCGGCGGAGACCCAGTACTTC	CASNGLAAETQYF
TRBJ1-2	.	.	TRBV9	TGTGCCAGCAGCACCTTCCCAGGGTCAGCAAACTATGGCTACACCTTC	CASSTFPGSANYGYTF
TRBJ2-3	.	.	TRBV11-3	TGTGCCAGCAGCCTGGGACTTATCGGGGGAGATACGCAGTATTTT	CASSLGLIGGDTQYF
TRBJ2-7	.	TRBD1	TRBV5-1	TGCGCCAGCAGCTCGACAGGGGTCCCCCCCTACGAGCAGTACTTC	CASSSTGVPPYEQYF
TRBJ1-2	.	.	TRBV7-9	TGTGCCAGCAGCCCCCAATATGGCTACACCTTC	CASSPQYGYTF
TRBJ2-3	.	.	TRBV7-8	TGTGCCAGCAGCCCCCAGGGAGATACGCAGTATTTT	CASSPQGDTQYF
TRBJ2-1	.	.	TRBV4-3	TGCGCCAGCAGCCAAGGACAGCCCGTTGGCAATGAGCAGTTCTTC	CASSQGQPVGNEQFF
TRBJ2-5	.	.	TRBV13	TGTGCCAGCAGCTTAGCGGTAACAGAGACCCAGTACTTC	CASSLAVTETQYF
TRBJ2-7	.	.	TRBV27	TGTGCCAGCAGACGCCAGGGCTCCTACGAGCAGTACTTC	CASRRQGSYEQYF
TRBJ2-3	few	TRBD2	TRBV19	TGTGCCAGTAGTATAGTAGCGGGGGGTAGTACGCAGTATTTT	CASSIVAGGSTQYF
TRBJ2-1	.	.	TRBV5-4	TGTGCCAGCAGCTTGTACAGGGCAAATGAGCAGTTCTTC	CASSLYRANEQFF
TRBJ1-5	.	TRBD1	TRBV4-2	TGTGCCAGCAGCCCCCAGGGGGCATCCAATCAGCCCCAGCATTTT	CASSPQGASNQPQHF